This T cell receptor (beta chain) is drawn from a study of response to subunit inactivated influenza vaccine. This clonotype was recorded a few times. What it binds is not known. Study-wide results and limits: Researchers suggested that each seasonal influenza vaccination recruits few new T cells.

TCRdb analysed the RT-PCR reads with MiXCR anew, one entry per CDR3 protein. The table includes hundreds of thousands of distinct CDR3 sequences, 18% detected once. Germline V CDR1 and CDR2: ENHRY, SYGVKD. CDR3 length equals 12 residues. V was clipped by 7 bases and J by 7 bases, with 13 bases between them. The receptor was derived from a man aged 50 to 60 who received an inactivated influenza vaccine. The rearrangement joins TRBV10-3 to TRBJ1-2; D is perhaps TRBD1 (6 bases). The source was PBMCs from blood, collected around 5 days after vaccination. The chain's CDR3 is CAITPGEGGYTF. For the CDR3, the DNA is TGTGCCATCACCCCAGGGGAGGGTGGCTACACCTTC.